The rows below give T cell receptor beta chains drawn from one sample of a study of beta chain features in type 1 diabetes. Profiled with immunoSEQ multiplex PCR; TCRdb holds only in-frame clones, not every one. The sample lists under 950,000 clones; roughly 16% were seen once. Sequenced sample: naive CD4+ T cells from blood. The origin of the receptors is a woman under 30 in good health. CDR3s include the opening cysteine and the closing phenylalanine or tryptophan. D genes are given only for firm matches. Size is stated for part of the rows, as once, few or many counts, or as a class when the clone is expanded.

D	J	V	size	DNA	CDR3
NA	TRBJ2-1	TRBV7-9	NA	TGTGCCAGCAGCTTTTTCGGTAACTCAAATGAGCAGTTCTTC	CASSFFGNSNEQFF
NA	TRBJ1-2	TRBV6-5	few	TGTGCCAGCAGCCTAGACGCCGGGGCGTACTATGGCTACACCTTC	CASSLDAGAYYGYTF
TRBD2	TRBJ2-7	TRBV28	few	TGTGCCAGCAGTCAGGGACTAGGTCTCGAGCAGTACTTC	CASSQGLGLEQYF
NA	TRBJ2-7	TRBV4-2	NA	TGTGCCAGCAGCCAGGAGAAGACAGGTTACGAGCAGTACTTC	CASSQEKTGYEQYF
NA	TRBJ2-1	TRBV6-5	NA	TGTGCCAGCAGGGGAACGACGGGAGATGAGCAGTTCTTC	CASRGTTGDEQFF
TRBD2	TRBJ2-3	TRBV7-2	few	TGTGCCAGCAGCTTAGTAGGGACTAGCGGCACAGATACGCAGTATTTT	CASSLVGTSGTDTQYF
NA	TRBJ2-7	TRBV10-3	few	TGTGCCATCAGTGAGTGGGACGATGCCTACGAGCAGTACTTC	CAISEWDDAYEQYF
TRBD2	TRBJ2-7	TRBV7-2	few	TGTGCCAGCAGCTTAATTGCGGGAGCGTACGAGCAGTACTTC	CASSLIAGAYEQYF
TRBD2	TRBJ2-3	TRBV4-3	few	TGCGCCAGCAGCCGCATAGCGGGAGGCACAGATACGCAGTATTTT	CASSRIAGGTDTQYF
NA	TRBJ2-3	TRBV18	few	TGTGCCAGCTCACCAAGGGGCACAGATACGCAGTATTTT	CASSPRGTDTQYF
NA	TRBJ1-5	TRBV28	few	TGTGCCAGCAGTCAGGGCTATCAGCCCCAGCATTTT	CASSQGYQPQHF
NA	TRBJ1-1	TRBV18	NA	TGTGCCAGCTCACCTATGGACAGTTACACTGAAGCTTTCTTT	CASSPMDSYTEAFF
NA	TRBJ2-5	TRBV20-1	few	TGCAGTGCAACCCAAGAGACCCAGTACTTC	CSATQETQYF
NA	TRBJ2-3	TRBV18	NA	TGTGCCAGCTCACCCAGTCGTGGCACAGATACGCAGTATTTT	CASSPSRGTDTQYF
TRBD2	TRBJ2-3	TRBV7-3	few	TGTGCCAGCAGCCCGCAAGCGGGAGCCACAGATACGCAGTATTTT	CASSPQAGATDTQYF
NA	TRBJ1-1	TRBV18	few	TGTGCCAGCTCACCTTATTTGGGGATGAACACTGAAGCTTTCTTT	CASSPYLGMNTEAFF
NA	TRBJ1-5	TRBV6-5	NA	TGTGCCAGCAGGCGAAACAATCAGCCCCAGCATTTT	CASRRNNQPQHF
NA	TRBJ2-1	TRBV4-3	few	TGCGCCAGCAGCCAAATGGACGGAGGAGAGCAGTTCTTC	CASSQMDGGEQFF
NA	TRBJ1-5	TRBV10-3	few	TGTGCCATCAGTAAGGACTACAGTACACATCAGCCCCAGCATTTT	CAISKDYSTHQPQHF
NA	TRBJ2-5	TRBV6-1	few	TGTGCCAGCAGTGTGGGGTTGGGAGAGACCCAGTACTTC	CASSVGLGETQYF
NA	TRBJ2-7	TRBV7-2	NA	TGTGCCAGCAGCTTAACTTTTGACTCGACTTCCTACGAGCAGTACTTC	CASSLTFDSTSYEQYF
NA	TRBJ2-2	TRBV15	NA	TGTGCCACCAGCCCCTCCTTTGTCACCGGGGAGCTGTTTTTT	CATSPSFVTGELFF
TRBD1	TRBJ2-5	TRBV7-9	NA	TGTGCCAGCAGCTTCCGGGACAGGGTGACAGAGACCCAGTACTTC	CASSFRDRVTETQYF
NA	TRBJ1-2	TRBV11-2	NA	TGTGCCAGCAGCTTAGGAAGTAGGCACACCTTC	CASSLGSRHTF
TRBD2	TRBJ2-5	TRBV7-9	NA	TGTGCCAGCAAAGGGGCTAGCGGGACGTACCAAGAGACCCAGTACTTC	CASKGASGTYQETQYF
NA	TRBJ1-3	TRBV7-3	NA	TGTGCCAGCAGCTTTACCTCTGGAAACACCATATATTTT	CASSFTSGNTIYF
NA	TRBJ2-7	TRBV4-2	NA	TGTGCCAGCAGCCCCCGGAAAACCAGCTCCTACGAGCAGTACTTC	CASSPRKTSSYEQYF
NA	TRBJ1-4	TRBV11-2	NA	TGTGCCAGCAGCGACGGTTCAACTAATGAAAAACTGTTTTTT	CASSDGSTNEKLFF
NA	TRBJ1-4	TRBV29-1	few	TGCAGCGTTGAAGATAAGGGGGTCAGTGAAAAACTGTTTTTT	CSVEDKGVSEKLFF
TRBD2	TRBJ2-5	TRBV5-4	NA	TGTGCCAGCAGCCAGGGACTAGCGGGAGAGACCCAGTACTTC	CASSQGLAGETQYF
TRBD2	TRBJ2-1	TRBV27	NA	TGTGCCAGCAGTCCAGGACTAGCGGGAGTTCGTGAGCAGTTCTTC	CASSPGLAGVREQFF
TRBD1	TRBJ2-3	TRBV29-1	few	TGCAGCGGATACAGGGGGACGGATACGCAGTATTTT	CSGYRGTDTQYF
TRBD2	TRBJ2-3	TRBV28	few	TGTGCCAGCAGCCTCCGTGGCGGGAGCGGTGCAGATACGCAGTATTTT	CASSLRGGSGADTQYF
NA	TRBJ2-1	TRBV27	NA	TGTGCCAGCAGTCCCATAAACCTCAATGAGCAGTTCTTC	CASSPINLNEQFF
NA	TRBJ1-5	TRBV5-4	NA	TGTGCCAGCAGCAGAACAGGGAGGCTCAATCAGCCCCAGCATTTT	CASSRTGRLNQPQHF
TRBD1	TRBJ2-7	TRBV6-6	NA	TGTGCCAGCAGCCGGGACAGGGTTTACGAGCAGTACTTC	CASSRDRVYEQYF
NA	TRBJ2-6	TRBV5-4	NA	TGTGCCAGCAGCTTGCAAAACTCTGGGGCCAACGTCCTGACTTTC	CASSLQNSGANVLTF
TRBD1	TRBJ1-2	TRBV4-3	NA	TGCGCCAGCAGCCAAGGTGATCGGACAGGGGCCTATGGCTACACCTTC	CASSQGDRTGAYGYTF
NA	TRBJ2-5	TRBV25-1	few	TGTGCCAGCAGTGAAAGTCAGCGGGAGACCCAGTACTTC	CASSESQRETQYF
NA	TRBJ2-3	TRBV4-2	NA	TGTGCCAGCAGCAAGGGGACCAAGACAGATACGCAGTATTTT	CASSKGTKTDTQYF
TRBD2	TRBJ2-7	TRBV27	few	TGTGCCAGCAAGCGGGGGGCAACTAGCGGGGAACAATTC	CASKRGATSGEQF
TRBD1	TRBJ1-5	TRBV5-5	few	TGTGCCAGCAGCCCCGGGGACAGGGTCCAAGAGTACAATCAGCCCCAGCATTTT	CASSPGDRVQEYNQPQHF
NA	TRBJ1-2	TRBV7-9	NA	TGTGCCAGCAGGTCCTCATGGGATGGCTACACCTTC	CASRSSWDGYTF
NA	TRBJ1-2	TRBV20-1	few	TGCAGTGCTTCCTTCGCCTATGGCTACACCTTC	CSASFAYGYTF
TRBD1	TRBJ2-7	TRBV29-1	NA	TGCAGCGTCTGGACAGGGGGCTCCTACGAGCAGTACTTC	CSVWTGGSYEQYF